These 25 T cell receptor beta chains originate from one sample sequenced in a study of tumor and adjacent non-tumor tissue in lung cancer. The template was RNA from unsorted bulk tissue. The library came from three nested PCR rounds adapted from ARM-PCR protocols. TCRdb reprocessed the multiplex PCR reads with MiXCR, giving one entry per CDR3 protein. Seen here are 120,000 or so distinct CDR3 sequences, about 66% observed once, and the top ten hold roughly 13%. Sequenced material: lung tumor tissue. These receptors originate from a man aged 30-40 years with non-small cell lung cancer.

The chain is built from TRBV4-1 and TRBJ1-4; D call uncertain. The CDR3 runs to 15 residues. V dropped 2 bases and J dropped 0 bases, with 7 bases sitting between them. Germline CDR1 and CDR2: MGHRA and YSYEKL. The DNA for the CDR3 is TGCGCCAGCAGCCAACACACGACAACTAATGAAAAACTGTTTTTT. Its protein product is CASSQHTTTNEKLFF.

The chain carries TRBV6-2 or TRBV6-3 and TRBJ1-2; D gene ambiguous. The germline CDR1 and CDR2 sequences are MNHEY and SVGEGT. The V gene lost 8 bases and the J gene lost 6 bases, with 16 bases spanning the gap. The CDR3 runs 13 residues. The CDR3 coding sequence is TGTGCCAGCTACCGCTTCGCGGGAGATGGCTACACCTTC. This gives the protein CASYRFAGDGYTF.

As to this clonotype: This likely comes from a read error, as the CDR3 has no conserved phenylalanine or tryptophan at its end. The gene calls are TRBV11-2 and TRBJ2-7; D is unresolved. Germline V gene lookup returns CDR1 SGHAT and CDR2 FQNNGV. This CDR3 has 13 amino acids. The CDR3 coding sequence is TGTGTCAGCAGCTTTAGTCCGTTCTACGAGCAGTACTCC. It specifies CVSSFSPFYEQYS.

This clonotype was recorded many times. The V gene is TRBV5-4, the J gene TRBJ2-5, with TRBD2 as a possible D gene (6 bases). Germline CDR1 reads SGHNT; CDR2 reads YYREEE (reference sequence). Trimming left V 2 bases short and J 0 bases short, with 8 bases between. This CDR3 region has 14 residues. CDR3 DNA sequence: TGTGCCAGCAGCTTAGGAGGGGACCAAGAGACCCAGTACTTC. This encodes CASSLGGDQETQYF.

Many counts were recorded for this clonotype. The chain joins TRBV6-2 or TRBV6-3 to TRBJ2-7; D may be TRBD1 or TRBD2 (5 bases each). Germline V gene data show CDR1 as MNHEY and CDR2 as SVGEGT. This CDR3 is built from 13 residues. V shed 2 bases and J shed 5 bases, with 10 bases lying between them. The CDR3 reads CASSYGTFDEQYF. In DNA, the CDR3 is TGTGCCAGCAGTTACGGGACCTTTGACGAGCAGTACTTC.

Concerning this clonotype: The conserved closing phenylalanine or tryptophan is absent in this CDR3, likely reflecting a read error. This chain connects TRBV20-1 to TRBJ2-2; D is perhaps TRBD1 (6 bases). In germline, CDR1 is DFQATT, CDR2 SNEGSKA (reference sequence). Trimming pared 7 bases from V and 0 bases from J, leaving 15 bases between. CDR3 length: 15 residues. The CDR3 here is CSVAKQGSNTGELFY. The DNA of the CDR3 is TGCAGTGTTGCCAAACAGGGTTCGAACACCGGGGAGCTGTTTTAT.

This clonotype was seen only a few times. V and J are TRBV5-6 and TRBJ2-5, with D perhaps matching TRBD2 (6 bases). Trimming removed 0 bases at V and 1 base at J, with 16 bases between. Germline CDR1 SGHDT, CDR2 YYEEEE. The CDR3 runs to 17 residues. The chain's CDR3 is CASSLERVHLLQETQYF. As DNA, the CDR3 is TGTGCCAGCAGCTTGGAGCGGGTGCACCTTCTCCAAGAGACCCAGTACTTC.

The genes are TRBV20-1 and TRBJ2-2; 7 bases are a match to TRBD2. CDR1 and CDR2 from the germline V gene are DFQATT and SNEGSKA (reference sequence). V shed 1 base, J shed 12 bases, and the junction held 17 bases outside the gene matches. The CDR3 totals 16 residues. CDR3 residues: CSARARTRGEGGKLFF. CDR3 coding DNA: TGCAGTGCTAGAGCCCGGACTAGGGGAGAGGGTGGGAAGCTGTTTTTT.

This clonotype came up many times. This sequence joins TRBV12-3 or TRBV12-4 and TRBJ2-7; D unclear. Trimming pared 8 bases from V and 3 bases from J, leaving 5 bases between. The CDR3 loop spans 10 amino acids. In DNA, the CDR3 is TGTGCCAGCGGAAACTACGAGCAGTACTTC. This codes for CASGNYEQYF.

The V gene is TRBV20-1, the J gene TRBJ2-4; D is tentatively TRBD1 or TRBD2 (5 bases each). The CDR3 runs 13 residues. The V end lost 7 bases, the J end lost 11 bases, and 21 bases lay between the germline ends. Germline V gene sequence: CDR1 DFQATT, CDR2 SNEGSKA (reference sequence). This CDR3 is CSDSPSGGDLQYF. The CDR3 bases are TGCAGTGATAGCCCAAGTGGGGGTGACCTTCAGTACTTC.

Concerning this clonotype: The conserved closing phenylalanine or tryptophan is absent in this CDR3, likely reflecting a read error. Because the CDR3's place on the DNA is in doubt, the DNA is left out and the CDR3 is given as listed by TCRdb. This chain uses TRBV29-1 with TRBJ1-1. Counting both end residues, the CDR3 totals 12 amino acids. The germline V gene encodes CDR1 SQVTM and CDR2 ANQGSEA. CDR3 region: CSGGDGAPETFL.

As regards this clonotype: A much larger clone lies one base from this, so it may be a read error. This chain connects TRBV29-1 to TRBJ1-1; the match to TRBD1 covers 12 bases. The CDR3 covers 12 residues. CDR1 and CDR2 from the germline V gene are SQVTM and ANQGSEA. Trimming cost V 7 bases and J 7 bases; bases outside gene matches: 4. CDR3 protein: CSGDRGLIEAFF. CDR3 nucleotides: TGCAGCGGGGACAGGGGGCTTATTGAAGCTTTCTTT.

As concerns this clonotype: This clone may be a read error of a much larger clone one base away. J is TRBJ2-1 and V is TRBV7-2, with D unclear. The CDR3 contains 13 residues. Per the germline V gene, CDR1 is SGHTA and CDR2 is FQGNSA. Here the CDR3 reads CASSSVGDNQQFF. CDR3 bases: TGTGCCAGCAGCTCGGTGGGTGACAATCAGCAGTTCTTC.

This clonotype has a count of ten or more. This chain joins TRBV7-9 and TRBJ1-3; maybe TRBD1 (5 bases). Deletions cut 0 bases from V and 2 bases from J, with 20 bases between. Germline V gene data show CDR1 as SEHNR and CDR2 as FQNEAQ (reference sequence). CDR3 size: 19 residues. CDR3 bases: TGTGCCAGCAGCTTAGCGCTAGGTTGGTCGACAGTAGCTGGAAACACCATATATTTT. Encoded protein: CASSLALGWSTVAGNTIYF. The full variable domain, its missing parts supplied by reference TRBV7-9 and TRBJ1-3, is DTGVSQNPRHKITKRGQNVTFRCDPISEHNRLYWYRQTLGQGPEFLTYFQNEAQLEKSRLLSDRFSAERPKGSFSTLEIQRTEQGDSAMYLCASSLALGWSTVAGNTIYFGEGSWLTVV.

The chain combines TRBV6-5 with TRBJ2-1, with 10 positions matching TRBD2. Germline-derived CDR1 and CDR2 are MNHEY and SVGAGI. The CDR3 sequence is 16 residues long. CDR3 in DNA: TGTGCTAACAGTCCCCGAGCGGGGGGGCCCTACAATGAGCAGTTCTTC. This codes for CANSPRAGGPYNEQFF.

Points on this clonotype: Just one base apart from a much larger clone, this may be a read error. J is TRBJ1-1 and V is TRBV29-1; a possible D gene is TRBD1 (6 bases). The CDR3 length is 13 residues. Trimming took 4 bases from V and 1 from J, leaving 10 bases between them. Germline V CDR1 and CDR2: SQVTM, ANQGSEA. The CDR3 nucleotides are TGCAGCGTTGCATGGACAGCGAACACTGAAGCTTTCTTT. Amino acid sequence: CSVAWTANTEAFF.

Only a few counts were recorded for this clonotype. A read error may explain this, as a much larger clone is one base away. The V call is TRBV20-1, the J call TRBJ2-7; 10 bases align to TRBD2. The CDR3 runs 12 residues. Germline V gives CDR1 DFQATT, CDR2 SNEGSKA (reference sequence). Trimming at V came to 7 bases and at J to 5 bases, leaving 5 bases not matched to a gene. CDR3 in amino acids: CSVAGLADEQYF. For the CDR3, the DNA is TGCAGTGTCGCCGGACTAGCGGACGAGCAGTACTTC.

About this clonotype itself: The junction does not match germline at one end; this may be a read error. The gene calls are TRBV4-3 and TRBJ1-4; unclear D gene. There are 14 residues in the CDR3. The V gene's germline CDR1 is LGHNA and CDR2 YSLEER. CDR3 DNA sequence: TGTGTCAGCAGCCGCGACTCAACTAATGAAAAACTGTTTTTT. Its protein is CVSSRDSTNEKLFF.

This chain joins TRBV4-3 and TRBJ2-7, with D perhaps TRBD1 (5 bases). Germline CDR1 is LGHNA and CDR2 is YSLEER. V was clipped by 2 bases and J by 7 bases, with 12 bases between them. CDR3 length equals 13 residues. CDR3 residues: CASSQRPGYEQYF. In DNA form, the CDR3 reads TGCGCCAGCAGCCAAAGGCCAGGGTATGAGCAGTACTTC.

There are a few counts of this clonotype. This clone may be a read error of a much larger clone one base away. This chain uses TRBV12-3 or TRBV12-4 with TRBJ2-1; 16 nucleotides agree with TRBD2. The CDR3 has 17 amino acids. This CDR3 reads CANSLIGTSGRAHEQFF. For the CDR3, the DNA is TGTGCCAACAGTTTAATAGGGACTAGCGGGAGGGCCCATGAGCAGTTCTTC.

This clonotype has a count of ten or more. The CDR3 spells CSVEEGGGGSYEQYF. As DNA, the CDR3 is TGCAGCGTTGAAGAGGGAGGCGGGGGAAGCTACGAGCAGTACTTC. The chain employs TRBV29-1 and TRBJ2-7; 7 positions agree with TRBD2. V dropped 0 bases and J dropped 3; count of bases not matched to a gene: 8. The CDR3 runs 15 residues. In germline, CDR1 is SQVTM, CDR2 ANQGSEA.

This clonotype was detected a few times. A read error may account for a junction end that differs from germline. The V gene is TRBV11-3, the J gene TRBJ2-1; unclear D gene. The CDR3 has 13 residues. Per the germline V gene, CDR1 is SGHNT and CDR2 is YENEEA. The CDR3 sequence: CASNPTPGNEQSF. CDR3 DNA: TGCGCCAGCAACCCCACACCTGGCAATGAGCAGTCCTTC.

This clonotype came up a few times. Just one base apart from a much larger clone, this may be a read error. This chain's CDR3 is CASSSRGRTGELLF. In DNA, the CDR3 is TGTGCCAGCAGCAGCAGGGGGCGAACCGGGGAGCTGTTATTT. The J gene is TRBJ2-2, the V gene TRBV6-6, with 8 positions matching TRBD1. From germline, CDR1 is MNHNY and CDR2 SVGAGI (reference sequence). The CDR3 contains 14 residues.

Of note for this clonotype: The junction differs from germline at one of its ends, possibly a read error. The V call is TRBV11-2, the J call TRBJ2-5; possibly TRBD1 for D (6 bases). Germline V CDR1 and CDR2: SGHAT, FQNNGV. The CDR3 runs to 12 residues. CDR3 amino acids: CARSHRVEIQYF. Here the CDR3 DNA reads TGTGCCAGGAGCCACAGGGTCGAGATCCAGTATTTC.

On this clonotype itself: Possible read error: a much larger clone is one base away. The chain employs TRBV5-4 and TRBJ2-2; 9 nucleotides align to TRBD2. There are 16 residues in the CDR3. Germline-derived CDR1 and CDR2 are SGHNT and YYREEE (reference sequence). DNA of the CDR3: TGTGCCAGCAGCCCGGCGGGGGGGCCGAACAGCGGGGAGCTGTTTTTT. As protein: CASSPAGGPNSGELFF.